These T cell receptor beta chains were read from a single sample in a study of post-analysis software for immune sequencing data. TCRdb reprocessed the PCR reads via MiXCR and lists one record per CDR3 protein. The sample yields about 770,000 distinct CDR3 sequences, about 43% seen once. The specimen sequenced was blood. These receptors originate from a girl between 5 and 17 years old with multiple sclerosis. CDR3s include the opening cysteine and the closing phenylalanine or tryptophan. D genes are given only for firm matches. Part of the rows lack a size; the others show once, few, many or a class for expanded clones.

clone size,D gene,V gene,J gene,CDR3 protein,CDR3 DNA
.,TRBD2,TRBV7-9,TRBJ2-1,CASSSTQAGTTTVNEQFF,TGTGCCAGCAGCTCCACACAGGCCGGGACTACGACGGTTAATGAGCAGTTCTTC
few,TRBD2,TRBV3-1,TRBJ2-7,CASSRGLAGGPLSEQYF,TGTGCCAGCAGTCGCGGACTAGCGGGAGGGCCACTAAGCGAGCAGTACTTC
.,TRBD2,TRBV24-1,TRBJ2-1,CATSRLAGGNEQFF,TGTGCCACCAGTAGACTAGCGGGAGGCAATGAGCAGTTCTTC
few,TRBD1,TRBV7-8,TRBJ2-3,CASSLARWTGEGDTQYF,TGTGCCAGCAGCTTAGCGCGATGGACAGGGGAAGGAGATACGCAGTATTTT
.,.,TRBV7-2,TRBJ2-7,CASRQGPRFEQYF,TGTGCCAGCCGCCAGGGACCTCGTTTCGAGCAGTACTTC
.,.,TRBV27,TRBJ1-1,CASSFSFGDEAFF,TGTGCCAGCAGTTTTAGTTTCGGGGATGAAGCTTTCTTT
.,TRBD1,TRBV7-9,TRBJ1-2,CASSLGDSIFGYTF,TGTGCCAGCAGCTTAGGGGACAGTATTTTCGGCTACACCTTC
few,.,TRBV27,TRBJ2-5,CASSPRQAGLETQYF,TGTGCCAGCAGTCCCCGGCAGGCCGGTTTGGAGACCCAGTACTTC
.,TRBD1,TRBV7-9,TRBJ2-7,CASSSDGTESYEQYF,TGTGCCAGCAGCTCAGACGGGACAGAATCCTACGAGCAGTACTTC
many,.,TRBV7-2,TRBJ2-7,CASSLGWFSYEQYF,TGTGCCAGCAGCTTAGGTTGGTTCTCCTACGAGCAGTACTTC
few,.,TRBV20-1,TRBJ2-5,CSAKIWETQYF,TGCAGTGCCAAAATCTGGGAGACCCAGTACTTC
few,.,TRBV7-8,TRBJ2-5,CASSRSQETQYF,TGTGCCAGCAGCCGATCCCAAGAGACCCAGTACTTC
.,.,TRBV20-1,TRBJ1-2,CSAGGANGRVGYGYTF,TGCAGTGCCGGGGGGGCCAACGGGAGAGTGGGGTATGGCTACACCTTC
.,.,TRBV11-2,TRBJ2-4,CASSHPSGLTSKNIQYF,TGTGCCAGCTCGCACCCGAGCGGGCTGACCTCCAAAAACATTCAGTACTTC
few,TRBD2,TRBV5-1,TRBJ2-1,CASSPAGGEYNEQFF,TGCGCCAGCAGCCCAGCGGGAGGAGAGTACAATGAGCAGTTCTTC
.,TRBD2,TRBV7-9,TRBJ2-7,CASSSERGHYEQYF,TGTGCCAGCAGCTCTGAGCGGGGGCACTACGAGCAGTACTTC
few,.,TRBV10-2,TRBJ2-7,CASTQTYEQYF,TGCGCCAGCACGCAGACCTACGAGCAGTACTTC